The sample holds a few counts of the clone carrying this TCR beta chain. Its antigen is not identified. The TCRbeta library incorporated unique molecular identifiers. Each CDR3 protein gets one entry after TCRdb re-called the PCR reads with MiXCR. Of approximately 250,000 distinct CDR3 sequences in the sample, 25% were seen once. This sample is drawn from a study of T-cell reconstitution after alpha-beta-depleted transplantation in children. Study-wide results and caveats: As was reported, about two months after transplant, alpha-beta T cells came from several hundred expanded graft clones. Certain patients had high TCRbeta diversity at day 60, and it came from recipient T cells and thymic progenitors that survived. T-cell counts and diversity at one year following transplant were attributed mainly to newly produced T cells.

The sequence came from a girl aged 2-15 years with Fanconi anemia, due to receive a stem cell transplant. The specimen was PBMCs, collected before TCRalphabeta/CD19-depleted stem cell transplant.

The CDR3 loop reads CASSLVPGQYYGYTF. The CDR3 DNA reads TGTGCCAGCAGCTTGGTTCCGGGACAGTACTATGGCTACACCTTC. The chain carries TRBV5-8 and TRBJ1-2; 7 nucleotides align to TRBD1. Trimming removed 0 bases from V and 3 bases from J; junction bases left unmatched: 5. CDR3 length: 15 residues. From germline, CDR1 is SGHTS and CDR2 YDEGEE.